Below are 5 T cell receptor beta chains sequenced from a single sample in a study of blood T cell repertoires in COVID-19. TCRdb's table, derived via immunoSEQ multiplex PCR, lists solely in-frame clones and lacks some. The table has more than 150,000 clones, around 86% seen once. The sequenced sample was peripheral blood. The receptors come from a man aged 35-49 years with acute or convalescent COVID-19.

The chain has TRBV5-6 and TRBJ1-1; 9 positions match TRBD1. There are 14 residues in the CDR3. With V trimmed by 5 bases and J by 9 bases, 11 bases remained unmatched. Germline CDR1 reads SGHDT; CDR2 reads YYEEEE. CDR3 sequence: CASSEPGQGRKAFF. The CDR3 coding sequence is TGTGCCAGCAGTGAGCCGGGACAGGGTCGGAAAGCTTTCTTT.

The V gene is TRBV19, the J gene TRBJ1-4, with 9 positions matching TRBD1. The germline V gene encodes CDR1 LNHDA and CDR2 SQIVND (reference sequence). Trimming took 0 bases from V and 8 from J; bases not matched to a gene: 7. The length of the CDR3 is 16 residues. CDR3 bases: TGTGCCAGTAGTATAGATCACGGGACAGGGAAAGAAAAACTGTTTTTT. Residues: CASSIDHGTGKEKLFF.

The chain links TRBV7-2 to TRBJ1-1, with TRBD1 identical over 7 bases. V dropped 1 base and J dropped 4; count of bases not matched to a gene: 6. This CDR3 has 15 residues. The germline V gene encodes CDR1 SGHTA and CDR2 FQGNSA. CDR3 loop: CASSLGGGTGTEAFF. The CDR3 DNA is TGTGCCAGCAGCTTAGGAGGGGGCACGGGCACTGAAGCTTTCTTT.

The CDR3: CASSGIAGSNTGELFF. The CDR3 nucleotides are TGTGCCAGCAGCGGAATAGCGGGGTCGAACACCGGGGAGCTGTTTTTT. This sequence joins TRBV5-5 and TRBJ2-2; 8 bases are a match to TRBD2. Germline CDR1 and CDR2: SGHKS and YYEKEE (reference sequence). The J segment lost 0 bases and the V segment lost 4 bases, leaving 5 bases of the junction unmatched. This CDR3 is built from 16 residues.

The chain carries TRBV9 and TRBJ1-4; no clear D gene. Per germline, CDR1 SGDLS and CDR2 YYNGEE. V was trimmed by 4 bases and J by 0 bases, leaving 7 bases between them. The CDR3 runs 14 residues. CDR3 DNA sequence: TGTGCCAGCAGCCGGGATGCAACTAATGAAAAACTGTTTTTT. Protein sequence: CASSRDATNEKLFF.